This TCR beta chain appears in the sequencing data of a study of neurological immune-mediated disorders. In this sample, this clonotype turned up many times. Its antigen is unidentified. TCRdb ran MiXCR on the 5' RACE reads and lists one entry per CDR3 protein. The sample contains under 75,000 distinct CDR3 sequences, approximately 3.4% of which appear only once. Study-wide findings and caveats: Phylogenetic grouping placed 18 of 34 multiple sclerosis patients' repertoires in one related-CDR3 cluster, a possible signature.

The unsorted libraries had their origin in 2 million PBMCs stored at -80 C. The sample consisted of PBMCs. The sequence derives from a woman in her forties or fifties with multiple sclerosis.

As DNA, the CDR3 is TGTGCCAGCACCTGGGGACAGGGATACAATGAGCAGTTCTTC. Translation: CASTWGQGYNEQFF. V usage is TRBV5-6 and J usage is TRBJ2-1, with TRBD1 matching over 9 bases. The junction had 5 bases not matched to a gene; V was cut back by 6 bases and J by 4 bases. Germline-derived CDR1 and CDR2 are SGHDT and YYEEEE. This CDR3 contains 14 residues. Full variable domain (remainder filled in from reference TRBV5-6 and TRBJ2-1): DAGVTQSPTHLIKTRGQQVTLRCSPKSGHDTVSWYQQALGQGPQFIFQYYEEEERQRGNFPDRFSGHQFPNYSSELNVNALLLGDSALYLCASTWGQGYNEQFFGPGTRLTVL.